This T cell receptor (beta chain) was retrieved from a study of blood T cell repertoires in COVID-19. At the level of the study: Spain, Italy and the United States supplied samples that represented acute and convalescent COVID-19. PBMCs, B-cell-depleted T cells, or T cells were the source of the cDNA or gDNA that made up the material.

V was shortened by 3 bases and J by 5 bases, with 17 bases between the two germline ends. The CDR3 is 16 residues long. Per the germline V gene, CDR1 is LNHNV and CDR2 is YYDKDF (reference sequence). In the authors' methods: Reference gene primer amplification in the assay estimated nucleated cell counts. Libraries were prepared by immunoSEQ multiplex PCR; TCRdb keeps only in-frame clonotypes and omits some of them. D and trimming come from the DNA, and the V and J calls and clone size come from that table. Among more than 150,000 clones, roughly nine tenths were seen once, and the ten largest hold about 2.4%.

The V call is TRBV15, the J call TRBJ2-1; possibly TRBD1 for D (5 bases). The material sequenced was peripheral blood. This TCR came from a woman aged 65 to 85 with acute or convalescent COVID-19. The CDR3 here is CATSRTTFGANNEQFF. Here the CDR3 DNA reads TGTGCCACCAGCAGGACAACCTTTGGGGCGAACAATGAGCAGTTCTTC.